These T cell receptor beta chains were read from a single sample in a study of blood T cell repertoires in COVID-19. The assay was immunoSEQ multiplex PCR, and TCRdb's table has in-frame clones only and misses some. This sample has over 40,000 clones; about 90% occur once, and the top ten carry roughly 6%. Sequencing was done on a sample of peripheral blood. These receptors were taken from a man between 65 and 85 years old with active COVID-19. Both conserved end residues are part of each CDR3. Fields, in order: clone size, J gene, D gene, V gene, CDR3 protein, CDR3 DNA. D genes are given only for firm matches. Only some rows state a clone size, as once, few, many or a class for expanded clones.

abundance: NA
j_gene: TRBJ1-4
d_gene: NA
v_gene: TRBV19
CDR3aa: CASRPGPATNEKLFF
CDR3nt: TGTGCCAGTAGACCAGGGCCTGCAACTAATGAAAAACTGTTTTTT

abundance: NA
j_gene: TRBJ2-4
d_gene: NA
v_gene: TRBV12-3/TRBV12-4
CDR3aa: CASSLLAKNIQYF
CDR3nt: TGTGCCAGCAGTTTACTAGCCAAAAACATTCAGTACTTC

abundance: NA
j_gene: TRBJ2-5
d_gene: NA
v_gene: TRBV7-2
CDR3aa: CASSPRGALSTQYF
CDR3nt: TGTGCCAGCAGTCCTCGGGGGGCCCTATCGACCCAGTACTTC

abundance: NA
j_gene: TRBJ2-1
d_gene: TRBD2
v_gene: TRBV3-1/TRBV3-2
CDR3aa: CASSQDLGLAGGTYNEQFF
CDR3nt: TGTGCCAGCAGCCAAGATCTTGGACTAGCGGGGGGTACCTACAATGAGCAGTTCTTC

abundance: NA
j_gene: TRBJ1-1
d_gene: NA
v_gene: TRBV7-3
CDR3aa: CASAGGMNTEAFF
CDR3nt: TGTGCCAGCGCAGGAGGGATGAACACTGAAGCTTTCTTT

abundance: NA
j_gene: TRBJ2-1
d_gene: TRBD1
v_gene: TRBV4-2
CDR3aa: CASSQEGTAFNEQFF
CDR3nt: TGTGCCAGCAGCCAAGAAGGGACAGCGTTCAATGAGCAGTTCTTC

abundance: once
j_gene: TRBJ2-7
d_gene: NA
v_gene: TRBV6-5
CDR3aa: CASSYGTSYEQYF
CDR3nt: TGTGCCAGCAGTTACGGGACAAGCTACGAGCAGTACTTC

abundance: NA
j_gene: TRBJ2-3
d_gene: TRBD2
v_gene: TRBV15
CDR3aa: CATSSGTSEFTDTQYF
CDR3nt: TGTGCCACCAGCAGTGGGACTAGCGAATTCACAGATACGCAGTATTTT

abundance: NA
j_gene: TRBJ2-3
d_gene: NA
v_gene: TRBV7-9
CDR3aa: CASSPIALKDTQYF
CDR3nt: TGTGCCAGCAGCCCAATCGCCCTAAAGGATACGCAGTATTTT

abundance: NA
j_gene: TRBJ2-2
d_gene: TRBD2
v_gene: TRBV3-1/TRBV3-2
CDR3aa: CASTSGGSGELFF
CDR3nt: TGTGCCAGCACCAGCGGGGGCTCCGGGGAGCTGTTTTTT

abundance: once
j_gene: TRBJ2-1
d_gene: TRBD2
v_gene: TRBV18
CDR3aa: CASSPRSRSGGVNNEQFF
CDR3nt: TGTGCCAGCTCACCCCGAAGTAGAAGCGGGGGGGTTAATAATGAGCAGTTCTTC

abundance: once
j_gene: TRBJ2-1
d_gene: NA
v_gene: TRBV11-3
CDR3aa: CASSPNAGFNNEQFF
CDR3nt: TGTGCCAGCAGTCCGAATGCAGGATTTAACAATGAGCAGTTCTTC

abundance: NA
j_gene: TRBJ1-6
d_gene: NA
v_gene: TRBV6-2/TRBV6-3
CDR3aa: CASSPDSYNSPLHF
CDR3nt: TGTGCCAGCAGTCCGGACAGTTATAATTCACCCCTCCACTTT

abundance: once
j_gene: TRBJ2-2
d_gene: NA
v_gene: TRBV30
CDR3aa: CASGYPVAGELFF
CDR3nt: TGTGCCAGCGGGTATCCGGTGGCCGGGGAGCTGTTTTTT

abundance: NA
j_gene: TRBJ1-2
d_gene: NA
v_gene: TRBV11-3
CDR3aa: CASSTRDTPNYGYTF
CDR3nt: TGTGCCAGCAGCACTCGGGACACACCTAACTATGGCTACACCTTC

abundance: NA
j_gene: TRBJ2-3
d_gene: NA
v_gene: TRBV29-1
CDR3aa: CSVKNRVEADTQYF
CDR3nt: TGCAGCGTAAAAAACAGGGTGGAGGCAGATACGCAGTATTTT

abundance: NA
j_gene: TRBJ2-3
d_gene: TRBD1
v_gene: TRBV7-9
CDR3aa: CASSLAGTGNSDTQYF
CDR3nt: TGTGCCAGCAGCCTTGCCGGGACAGGGAATTCAGATACGCAGTATTTT

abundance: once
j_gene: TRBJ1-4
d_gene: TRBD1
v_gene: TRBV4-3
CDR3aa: CASSQVRGQGREKLFF
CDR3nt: TGCGCCAGCAGCCAAGTAAGGGGACAGGGTAGAGAAAAACTGTTTTTT

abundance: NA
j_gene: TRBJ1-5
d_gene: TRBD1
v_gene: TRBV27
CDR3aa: CASRPGQAQPQHF
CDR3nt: TGTGCCAGCAGGCCGGGACAGGCCCAGCCCCAGCATTTT

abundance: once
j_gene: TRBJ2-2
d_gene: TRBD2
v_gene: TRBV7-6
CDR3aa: CASSLVTSGEVNTGELFF
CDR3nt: TGTGCCAGCAGCTTAGTGACTAGCGGGGAAGTAAACACCGGGGAGCTGTTTTTT

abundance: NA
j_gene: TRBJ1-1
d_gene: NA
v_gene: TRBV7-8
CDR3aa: CASSFQGLNTEAFF
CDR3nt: TGTGCCAGCAGCTTTCAGGGGCTGAACACTGAAGCTTTCTTT

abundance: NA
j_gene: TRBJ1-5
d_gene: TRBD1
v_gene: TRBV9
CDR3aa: CASSQGASNQPQHF
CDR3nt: TGTGCCAGTTCCCAGGGGGCGAGCAATCAGCCCCAGCATTTT

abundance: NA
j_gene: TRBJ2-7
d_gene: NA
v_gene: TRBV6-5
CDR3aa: CASSYEKTYEQYF
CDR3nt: TGTGCCAGCAGTTACGAGAAGACCTACGAGCAGTACTTC

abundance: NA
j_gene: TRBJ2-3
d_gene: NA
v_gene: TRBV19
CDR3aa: CASKARQFTDTQYF
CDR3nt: TGTGCCAGTAAAGCTAGGCAATTCACAGATACGCAGTATTTT

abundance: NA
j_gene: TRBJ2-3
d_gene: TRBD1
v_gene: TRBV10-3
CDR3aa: CAIRPGTGADTQYF
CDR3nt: TGTGCCATCCGGCCCGGGACAGGGGCTGATACGCAGTATTTT

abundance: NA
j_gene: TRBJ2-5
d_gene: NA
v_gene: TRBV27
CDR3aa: CASSLHSQETQYF
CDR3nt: TGTGCCAGCAGTTTACACTCCCAAGAGACCCAGTACTTC

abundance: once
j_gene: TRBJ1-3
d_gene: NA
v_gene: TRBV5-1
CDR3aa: CASSRDPGRGNTIYF
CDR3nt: TGCGCCAGCAGCCGGGACCCCGGGAGAGGAAACACCATATATTTT

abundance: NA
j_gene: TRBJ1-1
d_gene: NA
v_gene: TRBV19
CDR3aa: CASRTASGGTEAFF
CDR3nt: TGTGCCAGTAGGACCGCCTCGGGGGGTACTGAAGCTTTCTTT

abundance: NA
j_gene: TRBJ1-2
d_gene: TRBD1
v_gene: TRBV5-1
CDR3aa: CASSQQGIDYGYTF
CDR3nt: TGCGCCAGCAGCCAACAGGGGATTGACTATGGCTACACCTTC

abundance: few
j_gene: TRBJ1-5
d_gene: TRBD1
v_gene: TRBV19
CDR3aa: CASSIDLTGGSYQPQHF
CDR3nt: TGTGCCAGTAGTATAGATCTCACAGGGGGCTCTTATCAGCCCCAGCATTTT

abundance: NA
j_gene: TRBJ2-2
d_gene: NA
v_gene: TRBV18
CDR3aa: CASSLRRDTGELFF
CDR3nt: TGTGCCAGCTCACTGCGGAGGGACACCGGGGAGCTGTTTTTT